These 23 T cell receptor beta chains originate from one sample sequenced in a study of CD8 T cells in ankylosing spondylitis. TCRdb recomputed calls from the 5' RACE reads with MiXCR, one row per CDR3 protein. The data show roughly 14,000 distinct CDR3 sequences, 2.5% to 3% seen once. Sequenced sample: blood, either unsorted or a sorted T cell fraction (not recorded which). These receptor sequences come from a male donor with ankylosing spondylitis or in good health (not recorded which).

The table lists this clonotype with many counts. Here the CDR3 DNA reads TGTGCCAGCAGCGTAGGGGCAGGGGGAGGATACAATGAGCAGTTCTTC. Protein product: CASSVGAGGGYNEQFF. This chain links TRBV9 with TRBJ2-1; tentatively, D is TRBD1 (7 bases). Looked up from germline, CDR1 is SGDLS and CDR2 is YYNGEE. This CDR3 comprises 16 residues. Trimming shortened V by 0 bases and J by 4 bases, and 14 bases separated the two germline ends. The full variable domain, in which reference TRBV9 and TRBJ2-1 provide the parts outside the CDR3, is DSGVTQTPKHLITATGQRVTLRCSPRSGDLSVYWYQQSLDQGLQFLIQYYNGEERAKGNILERFSAQQFPDLHSELNLSSLELGDSALYFCASSVGAGGGYNEQFFGPGTRLTVL.

Sample share makes this clonotype medium-sized. This chain links TRBV9 with TRBJ2-7; 12 positions match TRBD2. The germline V gene has CDR1 SGDLS and CDR2 YYNGEE. V lost 4 bases and J lost 6; bases outside the gene matches: 8. This CDR3 has 15 residues. CDR3 region: CASSSLAGGLSEQYF. In DNA, the CDR3 is TGTGCCAGCAGCTCACTAGCGGGGGGTCTGTCCGAGCAGTACTTC.

This clonotype was observed many times. This rearrangement joins TRBV9 to TRBJ2-1, with 12 bases that match TRBD2. The ends lost 2 bases at V and 8 bases at J; junction bases unmatched: 2. Per germline, CDR1 SGDLS and CDR2 YYNGEE. The CDR3 contains 14 residues. The CDR3 is CASSVPSGRDEQFF. The DNA of the CDR3 is TGTGCCAGCAGCGTTCCTAGCGGGAGGGATGAGCAGTTCTTC.

This clonotype was seen repeatedly, ten times or more. An end of the junction differs from the germline gene, which may be a read error. The chain links TRBV9 to TRBJ2-3; TRBD2 matches 13 bases. Germline values: CDR1 SGDLS, CDR2 YYNGEE. The CDR3 is 20 amino acids. The CDR3: CASSVATSGGATAGTYTQYF. The CDR3 DNA sequence: TGTGCCAGCAGCGTAGCAACTAGCGGGGGGGCCACAGCCGGCACATATACGCAGTATTTT.

Sample share makes this clonotype medium-sized. The V and J genes are TRBV9 and TRBJ2-3; TRBD2 matches at 13 bases. Per the germline V gene, CDR1 is SGDLS and CDR2 is YYNGEE. The CDR3 runs to 16 residues. The junction had 8 bases not matched to a gene; V was cut back by 4 bases and J by 6 bases. The CDR3 sequence: CASSPPGLAGQDTQYF. CDR3 DNA sequence: TGTGCCAGCAGCCCCCCGGGACTAGCGGGGCAGGATACGCAGTATTTT.

This clonotype was seen repeatedly, ten times or more. The gene calls are TRBV9 and TRBJ2-1, with TRBD1 matching over 8 bases. Germline loops: CDR1 SGDLS, CDR2 YYNGEE. The ends lost 1 base at V and 0 bases at J; junction bases unmatched: 3. The CDR3 covers 16 residues. CDR3 coding DNA: TGTGCCAGCAGCGTAAGCGACAGGGGCTCCTACAATGAGCAGTTCTTC. Translation gives CASSVSDRGSYNEQFF.

This clonotype was picked up many times. The genes are TRBV9 and TRBJ2-2; 12 bases agree with TRBD1. V gave up 5 bases and J gave up 5 bases; unmatched junction bases: 4. The CDR3 consists of 15 residues. Germline V CDR1 and CDR2: SGDLS, YYNGEE. The CDR3 DNA reads TGTGCCAGCAGGCCGGGACAGGGGGCGACCGGGGAGCTGTTTTTT. Protein product: CASRPGQGATGELFF.

This clonotype was seen ten or more times. The V and J genes are TRBV9 and TRBJ1-3; 7 nucleotides agree with TRBD1. Germline trimming cut 0 bases from V and 0 bases from J; bases unmatched to any gene: 6. Germline V gives CDR1 SGDLS, CDR2 YYNGEE. This CDR3 has 17 residues. The CDR3 DNA reads as TGTGCCAGCAGCGTAGGAAGGGGGCGAATCTCTGGAAACACCATATATTTT. Protein product: CASSVGRGRISGNTIYF. The complete variable domain, with remaining parts taken from reference TRBV9 and TRBJ1-3, reads DSGVTQTPKHLITATGQRVTLRCSPRSGDLSVYWYQQSLDQGLQFLIQYYNGEERAKGNILERFSAQQFPDLHSELNLSSLELGDSALYFCASSVGRGRISGNTIYFGEGSWLTVV.

By sample fraction, this clonotype is medium-sized. J is TRBJ1-2 and V is TRBV9, with 10 bases identical to TRBD1. Germline V gene lookup returns CDR1 SGDLS and CDR2 YYNGEE. This CDR3 is built from 15 residues. After removal of 4 bases from V and 5 bases from J, the junction contained 8 bases not matched to a gene. In nucleotides, the CDR3 is TGTGCCAGCAGCCTTCGGGACAGGGGTTTATATGGCTACACCTTC. This sequence encodes CASSLRDRGLYGYTF.

This clonotype came up many times. V usage is TRBV9 and J usage is TRBJ1-2; a weak D match, TRBD1 (5 bases). Germline V gene data show CDR1 as SGDLS and CDR2 as YYNGEE. There are 15 residues in the CDR3. V dropped 1 base and J dropped 3 bases, with 13 bases sitting between them. The CDR3 nucleotides read TGTGCCAGCAGCGTATCGAGGGGCCCGGACTATGGCTACACCTTC. Its protein is CASSVSRGPDYGYTF.

This clonotype was counted at least ten times. The gene calls are TRBV9 and TRBJ1-6, with D possibly matching TRBD1 (5 bases). Germline lookup yields CDR1 SGDLS and CDR2 YYNGEE. The CDR3 covers 13 residues. V dropped 3 bases and J dropped 6 bases, with 7 bases sitting between them. The CDR3 is CASSAGTNSPLHF. Here the CDR3 DNA reads TGTGCCAGCAGCGCGGGGACTAATTCACCCCTCCACTTT.

By sample share, this clonotype is medium-sized. This chain's CDR3 is CARPGLAEDTGELFF. The CDR3 DNA sequence: TGCGCCAGACCCGGACTAGCGGAGGACACCGGGGAGCTGTTTTTT. This chain connects TRBV10-1 to TRBJ2-2, with 10 bases fitting TRBD2. J lost 3 bases, V lost 9 bases, and 7 bases had no gene match. Germline-derived CDR1 and CDR2 are WNHNN and SYGVQD (reference sequence). The CDR3 covers 15 residues.

This clonotype was seen repeatedly, ten times or more. The chain has TRBV9 and TRBJ2-7, with D unclear. The CDR3 has 15 amino acids. Between the trimmed V and J ends, which lost 0 bases and 6 bases, there was a span of 16 bases. Looked up from germline, CDR1 is SGDLS and CDR2 is YYNGEE. For the CDR3, the DNA is TGTGCCAGCAGCGTAGGGGCAGTTCGGATATCCGAGCAGTACTTC. It is translated as CASSVGAVRISEQYF.

This clonotype was seen repeatedly, ten times or more. The chain recombines TRBV9 with TRBJ2-7, with D perhaps assigned TRBD1 or TRBD2 (5 bases each). Germline V gene data show CDR1 as SGDLS and CDR2 as YYNGEE. The CDR3 extends over 14 amino acids. V lost 0 bases, J lost 4 bases, and 11 bases lay in between. This CDR3 is CASSVGGFGYEQYF. The CDR3 nucleotides are TGTGCCAGCAGCGTAGGGGGGTTCGGGTACGAGCAGTACTTC.

At least ten counts were recorded for this clonotype. The chain carries TRBV9 and TRBJ1-1; 8 bases agree with TRBD1. CDR3 length: 15 residues. The V gene's germline CDR1 is SGDLS and CDR2 YYNGEE. The V and J ends lost 1 base and 2 bases, in that order; junction bases with no gene match: 4. CDR3 coding DNA: TGTGCCAGCAGCGTAATGACAGGGGCCAACACTGAAGCTTTCTTT. Translated: CASSVMTGANTEAFF.

This clonotype was found many times. The gene calls are TRBV9 and TRBJ2-7; D may be TRBD1 or TRBD2 (5 bases each). The CDR3 has 15 residues. The V gene lost 2 bases and the J gene lost 3 bases, with 15 bases spanning the gap. Germline V gene lookup returns CDR1 SGDLS and CDR2 YYNGEE. CDR3 amino acids: CASSVQGTNFYEQYF. CDR3 sequence (DNA): TGTGCCAGCAGCGTCCAAGGGACGAACTTCTACGAGCAGTACTTC.

This clonotype was seen repeatedly, ten times or more. The chain joins TRBV9 to TRBJ1-2, with D maybe TRBD1 (5 bases). CDR1 SGDLS and CDR2 YYNGEE come from the germline V gene. There are 12 residues in the CDR3. The V gene lost 3 bases and the J gene lost 7 bases, with 10 bases spanning the gap. CDR3 nucleotides: TGTGCCAGCAGCGGAGACAGAGGTGGCTACACCTTC. As protein: CASSGDRGGYTF.

This clonotype occurred many times. The V gene is TRBV9, the J gene TRBJ2-3; 7 positions match TRBD1. The CDR3 consists of 14 residues. V dropped 3 bases and J dropped 2; count of bases not matched to a gene: 3. Germline V CDR1 and CDR2: SGDLS, YYNGEE. CDR3 amino acids: CASSGDRVTDTQYF. The CDR3 nucleotides read TGTGCCAGCAGCGGAGACAGGGTCACAGATACGCAGTATTTT.

This clonotype has at least ten counts. Here the CDR3 reads CASSVGGGQETQYF. The CDR3 DNA reads TGTGCCAGCAGCGTAGGAGGAGGGCAAGAGACCCAGTACTTC. V usage is TRBV9 and J usage is TRBJ2-5, with D perhaps TRBD2 (6 bases). The germline V and J ends were trimmed by 0 bases and 2 bases, with 8 bases remaining between them. This CDR3 comprises 14 residues. Germline loops: CDR1 SGDLS, CDR2 YYNGEE.

This clonotype ranks as medium-sized (0.01 to 0.1%). This chain connects TRBV9 to TRBJ2-1, with D perhaps TRBD1 (5 bases). V gave up 0 bases and J gave up 1 base, with 8 bases separating them. Germline V CDR1 and CDR2: SGDLS, YYNGEE. This CDR3 has 15 residues. Here the CDR3 reads CASSVGGQSYNEQFF. CDR3 nucleotides: TGTGCCAGCAGCGTAGGGGGCCAGTCCTACAATGAGCAGTTCTTC.

This clonotype came up many times. The genes are TRBV9 and TRBJ2-7; 8 bases map to TRBD1. Germline lookup yields CDR1 SGDLS and CDR2 YYNGEE. Trimming took 0 bases from V and 2 from J; bases not matched to a gene: 4. The CDR3 is 15 residues long. The CDR3 coding sequence is TGTGCCAGCAGCGTAGCTCCGACAGGGGCCTACGAGCAGTACTTC. Translation: CASSVAPTGAYEQYF.

This clonotype came up many times. The chain uses TRBV9 and TRBJ1-1; 8 bases align to TRBD1. Looked up from germline, CDR1 is SGDLS and CDR2 is YYNGEE. Trimming cost V 4 bases and J 6 bases; bases outside gene matches: 8. The CDR3 spans 14 residues. The CDR3 reads CASSPMDRAAEAFF. In DNA, the CDR3 is TGTGCCAGCAGCCCTATGGACAGGGCGGCTGAAGCTTTCTTT.

This clonotype was seen at least ten times. The chain combines TRBV9 with TRBJ2-2; unclear D gene. CDR1 is SGDLS, CDR2 YYNGEE, per germline. The CDR3 runs 13 residues. The V end was cut by 3 bases, the J end by 3 bases, with 6 bases between. CDR3 nucleotide sequence: TGTGCCAGCAGCGGTCGGGACACCGGGGAGCTGTTTTTT. Amino acid sequence: CASSGRDTGELFF.